A selection of T cell receptor beta chains follows, all from one sample in a study of cytomegalovirus exposure and HLA in healthy donors. TCRdb's copy holds only in-frame clones and misses some; the assay was immunoSEQ multiplex PCR. The table includes 260,000 or so clones, roughly 90% detected once. The sample was PBMCs. These receptors were collected from a woman aged 18-29 years in good health and CMV-seronegative. The CDR3 runs from the conserved cysteine through the conserved F or W. A D gene is named only where the DNA matches it firmly. Clone size is given for some rows only: seen once, a few or many times, or a class if the clone is expanded.

TRBJ2-3 TRBD1 TRBV7-6 . TGTGCCAGCAGCCCCCGACAGGGGACCACAGATACGCAGTATTTT CASSPRQGTTDTQYF
TRBJ2-2 TRBD1 TRBV27 . TGTGCCAGCAGTTTCGGGACAGGGGGATCCGGGGAGCTGTTTTTT CASSFGTGGSGELFF
TRBJ2-3 TRBD2 TRBV7-8 . TGTGCCAGCAACTTAGCGGGAGCGGCAGATACGCAGTATTTT CASNLAGAADTQYF
TRBJ1-3 . TRBV6-5 . TGTGCCAGCAGCACGGGGGGTTTCTCTGGAAACACCATATATTTT CASSTGGFSGNTIYF
TRBJ2-1 TRBD2 TRBV27 . TGTGCCAGCAGTTTAAGGCTAGCGGGAGACCCAGAGCAGTTCTTC CASSLRLAGDPEQFF
TRBJ1-1 TRBD1 TRBV28 . TGTGCCAGCAGGGAGACAGGGCCTACTGAAGCTTTCTTT CASRETGPTEAFF
TRBJ1-5 . TRBV28 . TGTGCCAGCAGTCCACCACTTAGCAATCAGCCCCAGCATTTT CASSPPLSNQPQHF
TRBJ2-7 . TRBV2 . TGTGCCAGCAGGACAGGTTTGTGGGAGCAGTACTTC CASRTGLWEQYF
TRBJ2-7 . TRBV7-8 . TGTGCCAGCAGCTTAGCGCGGGTCTACGAGCAGTACTTC CASSLARVYEQYF
TRBJ1-2 TRBD1 TRBV28 . TGTGCCAGCAGTAGACGGACAGGAAACTATGGCTACACCTTC CASSRRTGNYGYTF
TRBJ2-1 . TRBV15 . TGTGCCACCAGCAGGGCGCTAGCGCAGGCTTCCTACAATGAGCAGTTCTTC CATSRALAQASYNEQFF
TRBJ2-7 TRBD2 TRBV9 . TGTGCCAGCAGCGTAGGGCTAGCGGGATATGACGAGCAGTACTTC CASSVGLAGYDEQYF
TRBJ1-1 TRBD1 TRBV6-5 . TGTGCCAGCAGCTGGCGGGACAGCAATGAAGCTTTCTTT CASSWRDSNEAFF
TRBJ1-2 . TRBV6-1 few TGTGCCAGCAATAGGAACTTGGGACAACTCTATGGCTACACCTTC CASNRNLGQLYGYTF
TRBJ2-4 TRBD2 TRBV28 once TGTGCCAGCAGTTTCCATAGCGGGAGGACCAAAAACATTCAGTACTTC CASSFHSGRTKNIQYF
TRBJ2-7 TRBD1 TRBV7-9 . TGTGCCAGCAGCTTCGACAGGGGGCAAGAGCAGTACTTC CASSFDRGQEQYF
TRBJ1-4 . TRBV19 . TGTGCCAGTAGGCGGCTCGGACAAACTAATGAAAAACTGTTTTTT CASRRLGQTNEKLFF
TRBJ1-5 . TRBV7-2 few TGTGCCAGCAGCTTAATCAGGAATCAGCCCCAGCATTTT CASSLIRNQPQHF
TRBJ2-7 . TRBV6-5 few TGTGCCAGCAGCCTCGGACAGCACTACGAGCAGTACTTC CASSLGQHYEQYF
TRBJ2-1 . TRBV20-1 once TGCAGTGCGCTATACAATGAGCAGTTCTTC CSALYNEQFF
TRBJ2-7 TRBD2 TRBV6-5 . TGTGCCAGCAGCCAGACTAGCGGGAGTTACGAGCAGTACTTC CASSQTSGSYEQYF
TRBJ2-3 . TRBV9 few TGTGCCAGCAGCGTAGAGGGGAGCACAGATACGCAGTATTTT CASSVEGSTDTQYF
TRBJ1-3 . TRBV21-1 . TGTGCCAGCAGCGAAAGAGGACACACTCATCTTGGAAACACCATATATTTT CASSERGHTHLGNTIYF
TRBJ2-7 . TRBV20-1 . TGCAGTGCTAGGCAGGCCTACGAGCAGTACTTC CSARQAYEQYF
TRBJ2-2 . TRBV7-2 . TGTGCCAGCAACCCGACAGCCGTTCCCGGGGAGCTGTTTTTT CASNPTAVPGELFF
TRBJ2-3 . TRBV29-1 . TGCAGCGTTGTGATGGTAGGGGCAGATACGCAGTATTTT CSVVMVGADTQYF
TRBJ2-5 . TRBV25-1 . TGTGCCAGCAGTTCGGGGGTTGAAGAGACCCAGTACTTC CASSSGVEETQYF
TRBJ2-7 . TRBV10-3 . TGTGCCATCAGTCCTAGCGCGACCTACGAGCAGTACTTC CAISPSATYEQYF
TRBJ1-5 . TRBV19 . TGTGCCAGTAGTGCGGGGGGGCGCGGTCAGCCCCAGCATTTT CASSAGGRGQPQHF
TRBJ2-5 . TRBV7-3 . TGTGCCAGCAGCGAAATCGAGGGGGGGATAGAGACCCAGTACTTC CASSEIEGGIETQYF
TRBJ1-2 . TRBV28 . TGTGCCAGCAGCAGCCTCGGGGGAGGAGGTGGCTACACCTTC CASSSLGGGGGYTF
TRBJ2-7 . TRBV6-1 . TGTGCCAGCAGGGGGATTGGGAGCAGAGCCTACGAGCAGTACTTC CASRGIGSRAYEQYF
TRBJ2-5 . TRBV2 . TGTGCCAGCAGTCCTCCCAACAGAAGAACAGAGACCCAGTACTTC CASSPPNRRTETQYF
TRBJ2-1 TRBD1 TRBV19 . TGTGCCAGTTCCAAACGACCGGGACAGGGAGCCTACAATGAGCAGTTCTTC CASSKRPGQGAYNEQFF
TRBJ2-3 . TRBV21-1 . TGTGCCGCAAATAGAACGGGTACGCAGTATTTT CAANRTGTQYF
TRBJ2-7 TRBD2 TRBV27 . TGTGCCAGCAGTTCACCTCTAGCGGGAGTTTACGAGCAGTACTTC CASSSPLAGVYEQYF
TRBJ1-2 . TRBV6-1 . TGTGCCAGCAGTGAATGGCCAGGTAATGGCTACACCTTC CASSEWPGNGYTF
TRBJ2-3 . TRBV11-2 . TGTGCCAGCAGGCTGGGCTCTACGGGAGAATTCCGCAATACGCAGTATTTT CASRLGSTGEFRNTQYF
TRBJ1-2 . TRBV28 . TGTGCCAGCAGTTTAACAGACAGAAATGGCTACACCTTC CASSLTDRNGYTF
TRBJ2-7 TRBD1 TRBV4-1 . TGCGCCAGCACCGCGTGGCAGGGGGAATCCTACGAGCAGTACTTC CASTAWQGESYEQYF
TRBJ1-5 . TRBV28 once TGTGCCTCACAGCGGGAGCGAAATCAGCCCCAGCATTTT CASQRERNQPQHF
TRBJ1-5 . TRBV28 . TGTGCCAGCAGCTCGGGACTTAATCAGCCCCAGCATTTT CASSSGLNQPQHF
TRBJ1-1 . TRBV2 . TGTGCCAGCAGTAAACAGGGCCAGAACACTGAAGCTTTCTTT CASSKQGQNTEAFF
TRBJ2-1 TRBD2 TRBV18 . TGTGCCAGCTCACCACCGATAAGCGGGGATCACTACAATGAGCAGTTCTTC CASSPPISGDHYNEQFF